This T cell receptor (beta chain) was observed in a study of blood T cell repertoires in COVID-19. Study-level background: PBMCs, B-cell-depleted T cells, or T cells were the source of the cDNA or gDNA that made up the material.

V was shortened by 6 bases and J by 5 bases, with 13 bases between the two germline ends. The CDR3 is 13 amino acids. Germline CDR1 is MDHEN and CDR2 is SYDVKM. Assay: immunoSEQ multiplex PCR; the TCRdb copy retains only in-frame clones and omits some. The table has 300,000 to 450,000 clones, about 88% seen once. Adults between about 18 and 95 years of age took part from about two dozen US areas. Cohorts were based on clinical histories the participants reported. This clone turned up a few times. Sequencing was done on a sample of PBMCs or T cells enriched from blood (not recorded which). This clonotype was obtained from a young woman who had been exposed to COVID-19. The V call is TRBV28, the J call TRBJ1-2, with D possibly being TRBD1 (6 bases). For the CDR3, the DNA is TGTGCCAGCAGCACAACAGGGATTTATGGCTACACCTTC. The encoded protein is CASSTTGIYGYTF.